This T cell receptor (beta chain) was identified in a study of graft-versus-host responses after intestinal transplantation. About the research overall: All of the recipients had induction that used anti-thymocyte globulin, then tacrolimus and steroids for approximately 3 years.

Regarding the study as a whole: Among circulating GvH clones, peak levels were associated with early post-transplant declines in HvG clones. Patients who carried graft-donor T cell macrochimerism also had high graft-versus-host to host-versus-graft clonal ratios in their allografts.

The repertoire was sequenced with immunoSEQ multiplex PCR; TCRdb's copy has only in-frame clones and lacks some. The repertoire holds 38,000 or so clones, approximately 95% seen once, with roughly 0.52% in the top ten. Looked up from germline, CDR1 is SGDLS and CDR2 is YYNGEE. The CDR3 sequence is 14 residues long. The V and J ends lost 0 bases and 0 bases respectively, with 4 bases between them. For this clone: Its antigen is still unknown.

The receptor was derived from a human donor who was the organ donor for an intestinal transplant. The rearrangement uses TRBV9 and TRBJ1-5, with D unresolved. Sequences were derived from unstimulated CD8+ T cells sorted from spleen or lymph node cells, sampled before transplant. The CDR3 spells CASSVGGSNQPQHF. For the CDR3, the DNA is TGTGCCAGCAGCGTAGGCGGTAGCAATCAGCCCCAGCATTTT. The full variable domain, rest sourced from reference TRBV9 and TRBJ1-5, is DSGVTQTPKHLITATGQRVTLRCSPRSGDLSVYWYQQSLDQGLQFLIQYYNGEERAKGNILERFSAQQFPDLHSELNLSSLELGDSALYFCASSVGGSNQPQHFGDGTRLSIL.